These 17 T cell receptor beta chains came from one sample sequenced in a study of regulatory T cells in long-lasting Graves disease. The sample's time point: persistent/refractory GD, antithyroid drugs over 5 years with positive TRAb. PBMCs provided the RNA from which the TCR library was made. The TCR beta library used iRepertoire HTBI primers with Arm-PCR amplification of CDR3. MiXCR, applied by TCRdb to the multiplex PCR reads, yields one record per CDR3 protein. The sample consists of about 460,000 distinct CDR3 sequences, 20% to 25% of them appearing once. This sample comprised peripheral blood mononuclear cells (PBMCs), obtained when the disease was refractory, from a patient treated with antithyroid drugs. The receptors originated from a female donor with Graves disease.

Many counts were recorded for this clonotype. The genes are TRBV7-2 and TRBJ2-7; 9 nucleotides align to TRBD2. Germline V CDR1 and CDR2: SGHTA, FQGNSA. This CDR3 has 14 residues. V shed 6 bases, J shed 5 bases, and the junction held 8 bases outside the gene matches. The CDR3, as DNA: TGTGCCAGCAGACCGGGACTAGCATTCGACGAGCAGTACTTC. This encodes CASRPGLAFDEQYF.

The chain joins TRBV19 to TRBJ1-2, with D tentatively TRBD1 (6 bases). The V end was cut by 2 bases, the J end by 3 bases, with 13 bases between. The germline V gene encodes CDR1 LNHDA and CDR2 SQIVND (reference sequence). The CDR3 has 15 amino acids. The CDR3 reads CASSIRGRWDYGYTF. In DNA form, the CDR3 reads TGTGCCAGTAGTATACGGGGGCGGTGGGACTATGGCTACACCTTC.

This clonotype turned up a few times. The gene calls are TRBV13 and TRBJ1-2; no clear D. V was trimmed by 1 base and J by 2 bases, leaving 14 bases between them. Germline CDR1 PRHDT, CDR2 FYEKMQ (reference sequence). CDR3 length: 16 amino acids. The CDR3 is CASSLVASGPNYGYTF. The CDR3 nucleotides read TGTGCCAGCAGCTTAGTAGCCTCCGGACCCAACTATGGCTACACCTTC.

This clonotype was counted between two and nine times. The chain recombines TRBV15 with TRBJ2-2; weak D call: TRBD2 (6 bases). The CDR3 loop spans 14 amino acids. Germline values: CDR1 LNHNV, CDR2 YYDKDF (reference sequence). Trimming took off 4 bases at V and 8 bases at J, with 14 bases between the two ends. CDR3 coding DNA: TGTGCCACCAGCACCCACGACCGGGGGGGGGAGCTGTTTTTT. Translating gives CATSTHDRGGELFF.

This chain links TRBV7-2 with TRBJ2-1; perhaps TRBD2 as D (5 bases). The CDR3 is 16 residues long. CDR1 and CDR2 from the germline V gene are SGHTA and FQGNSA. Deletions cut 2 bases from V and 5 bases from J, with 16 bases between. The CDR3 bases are TGTGCCAGCAGCTTAACGCCCGGGGTGGGCCACAATGAGCAGTTCTTC. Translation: CASSLTPGVGHNEQFF.

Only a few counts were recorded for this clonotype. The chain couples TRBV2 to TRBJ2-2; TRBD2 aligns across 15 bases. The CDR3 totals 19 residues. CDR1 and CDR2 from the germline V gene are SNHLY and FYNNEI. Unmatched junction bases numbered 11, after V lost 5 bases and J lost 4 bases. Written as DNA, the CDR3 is TGTGCCAGCAGTAGGGGACTAGCGGGGGGCCGGGGTCGCACCGGGGAGCTGTTTTTT. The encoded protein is CASSRGLAGGRGRTGELFF.

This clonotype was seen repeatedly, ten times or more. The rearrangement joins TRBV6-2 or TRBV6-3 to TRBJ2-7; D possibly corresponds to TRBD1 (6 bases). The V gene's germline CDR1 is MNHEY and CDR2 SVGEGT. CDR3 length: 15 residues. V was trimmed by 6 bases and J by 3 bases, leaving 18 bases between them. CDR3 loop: CASSLQYRAGYEQYF. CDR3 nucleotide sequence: TGTGCCAGCAGCCTGCAGTACAGGGCTGGCTACGAGCAGTACTTC.

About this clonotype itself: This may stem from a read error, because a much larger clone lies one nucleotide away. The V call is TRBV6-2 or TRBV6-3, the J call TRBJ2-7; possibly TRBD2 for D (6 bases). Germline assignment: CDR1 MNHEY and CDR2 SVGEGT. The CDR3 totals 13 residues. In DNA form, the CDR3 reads TGTGCCGGCAGTTACGCGGAGGGGTACGAGCAGTACTTC. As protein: CAGSYAEGYEQYF.

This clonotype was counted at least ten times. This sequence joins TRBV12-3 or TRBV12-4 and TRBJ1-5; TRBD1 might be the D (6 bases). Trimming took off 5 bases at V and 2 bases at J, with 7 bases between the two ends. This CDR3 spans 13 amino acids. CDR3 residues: CASSEGGNQPQHF. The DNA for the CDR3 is TGTGCCAGCAGTGAGGGGGGCAATCAGCCCCAGCATTTT.

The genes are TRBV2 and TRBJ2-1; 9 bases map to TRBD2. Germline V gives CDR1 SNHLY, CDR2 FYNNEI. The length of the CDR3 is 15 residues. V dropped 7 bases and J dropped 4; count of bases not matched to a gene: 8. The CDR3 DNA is TGTGCCAGCATGGTAGCGGGAGTTGTGTACAATGAGCAGTTCTTC. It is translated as CASMVAGVVYNEQFF. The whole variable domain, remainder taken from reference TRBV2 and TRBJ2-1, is EPEVTQTPSHQVTQMGQEVILRCVPISNHLYFYWYRQILGQKVEFLVSFYNNEISEKSEIFDDQFSVERPDGSNFTLKIRSTKLEDSAMYFCASMVAGVVYNEQFFGPGTRLTVL.

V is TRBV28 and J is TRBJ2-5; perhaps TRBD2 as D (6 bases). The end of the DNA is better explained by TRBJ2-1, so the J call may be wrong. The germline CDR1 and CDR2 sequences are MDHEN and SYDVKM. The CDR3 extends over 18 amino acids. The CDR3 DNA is TGTGCCAGCAGTCCGACGACTAGGGGAAGCCTGAGGGACAATGAGCAGTTCTTC. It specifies CASSPTTRGSLRDNEQFF.

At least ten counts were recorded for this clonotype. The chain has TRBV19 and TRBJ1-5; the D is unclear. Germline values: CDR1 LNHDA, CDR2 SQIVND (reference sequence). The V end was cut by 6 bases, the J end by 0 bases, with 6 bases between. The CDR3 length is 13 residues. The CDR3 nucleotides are TGTGCCAGTAGGTTAACTAGCAATCAGCCCCAGCATTTT. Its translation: CASRLTSNQPQHF.

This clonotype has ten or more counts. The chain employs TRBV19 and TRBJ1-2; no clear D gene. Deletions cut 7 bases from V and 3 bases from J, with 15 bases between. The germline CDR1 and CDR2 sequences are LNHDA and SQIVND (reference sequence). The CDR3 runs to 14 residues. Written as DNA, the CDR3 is TGTGCCAGTACCCCGGGCCGAGAGTACTATGGCTACACCTTC. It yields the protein CASTPGREYYGYTF.

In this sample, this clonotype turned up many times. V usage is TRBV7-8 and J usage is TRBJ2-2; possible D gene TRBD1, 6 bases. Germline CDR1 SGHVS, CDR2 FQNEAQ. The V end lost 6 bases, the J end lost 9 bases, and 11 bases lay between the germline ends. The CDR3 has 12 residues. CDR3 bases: TGTGCCAGCAGTCACAGGGTCAGGGAGCTGTTTTTT. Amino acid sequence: CASSHRVRELFF. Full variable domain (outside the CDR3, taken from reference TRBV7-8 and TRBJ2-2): GAGVSQSPRYKVAKRGQDVALRCDPISGHVSLFWYQQALGQGPEFLTYFQNEAQLDKSGLPSDRFFAERPEGSVSTLKIQRTQQEDSAVYLCASSHRVRELFFGEGSRLTVL.

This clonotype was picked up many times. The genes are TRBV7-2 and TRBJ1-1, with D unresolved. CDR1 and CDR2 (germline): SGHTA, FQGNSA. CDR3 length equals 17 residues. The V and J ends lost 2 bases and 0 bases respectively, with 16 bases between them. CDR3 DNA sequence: TGTGCCAGCAGCTTATTCCCCGGGGAGGGAATGAACACTGAAGCTTTCTTT. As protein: CASSLFPGEGMNTEAFF.

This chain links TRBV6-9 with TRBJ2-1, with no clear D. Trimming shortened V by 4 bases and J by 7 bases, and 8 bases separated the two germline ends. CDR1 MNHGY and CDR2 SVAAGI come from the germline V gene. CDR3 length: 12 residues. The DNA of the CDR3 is TGTGCCAGCAGTTTCGTTAAGAATGAGCAGTTCTTC. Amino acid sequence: CASSFVKNEQFF.

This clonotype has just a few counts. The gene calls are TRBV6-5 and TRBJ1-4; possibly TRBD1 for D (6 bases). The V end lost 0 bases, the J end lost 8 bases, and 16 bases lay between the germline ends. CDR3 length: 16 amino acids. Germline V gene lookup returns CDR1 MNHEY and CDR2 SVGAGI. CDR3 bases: TGTGCCAGCAGTTACTCGGCGGCCTCCACAGGGGAAAAACTGTTTTTT. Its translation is CASSYSAASTGEKLFF.